Listed below are T cell receptor beta chains from one sample, sequenced in a study of cytomegalovirus exposure and HLA in healthy donors. Produced via immunoSEQ multiplex PCR; TCRdb's table is partial and in-frame only. This sample carries some 130,000 clones, roughly four fifths of them seen once, and the ten largest clones take 2%. Sequenced: PBMCs. The receptor set was obtained from a man aged 25 to 45 in good health and CMV-seronegative. Each CDR3 is given with its conserved first and last residue. Fields, in order: V gene, J gene, CDR3 protein.

V gene: TRBV29-1; J gene: TRBJ1-2; CDR3 protein: CSVEGRSNYGYTF
V gene: TRBV2; J gene: TRBJ2-3; CDR3 protein: CASRTGTGPTDTQYF
V gene: TRBV5-1; J gene: TRBJ2-2; CDR3 protein: CASSRTSGLSTGELFF
V gene: TRBV9; J gene: TRBJ2-7; CDR3 protein: CASSVAPGALEQYF
V gene: TRBV10-1; J gene: TRBJ1-2; CDR3 protein: CASSVDRAYGYTF
V gene: TRBV20-1; J gene: TRBJ1-2; CDR3 protein: CSARSGNGYTF
V gene: TRBV18; J gene: TRBJ2-2; CDR3 protein: CASSPQEGSPGELFF
V gene: TRBV7-9; J gene: TRBJ1-1; CDR3 protein: CSSSPTWTGGAFAEAFF
V gene: TRBV5-1; J gene: TRBJ2-1; CDR3 protein: CASSLDSGLAVYNEQFF
V gene: TRBV9; J gene: TRBJ2-1; CDR3 protein: CASSVGWGGRADNEQFF
V gene: TRBV11-2; J gene: -; CDR3 protein: CASSLSGNEQYF
V gene: TRBV5-4; J gene: TRBJ2-1; CDR3 protein: CASSLPRGVAGLDGQFF
V gene: TRBV5-1; J gene: TRBJ2-7; CDR3 protein: CASSPRTGGTSGSYEQYF
V gene: TRBV14; J gene: TRBJ2-1; CDR3 protein: CASSQWQEDEQFF
V gene: TRBV10-2; J gene: TRBJ1-1; CDR3 protein: CASSPYPWGGNTEAFF
V gene: TRBV9; J gene: TRBJ2-2; CDR3 protein: CASSATGTRVAGELFF
V gene: TRBV4-2; J gene: TRBJ1-4; CDR3 protein: CASSQLRESGINEKLFF
V gene: TRBV2; J gene: TRBJ2-7; CDR3 protein: CASSDTRTGTYEQYF
V gene: TRBV28; J gene: TRBJ2-7; CDR3 protein: CASSSGGYEQYF
V gene: TRBV5-1; J gene: TRBJ2-3; CDR3 protein: CASSSPALADTDTQYF